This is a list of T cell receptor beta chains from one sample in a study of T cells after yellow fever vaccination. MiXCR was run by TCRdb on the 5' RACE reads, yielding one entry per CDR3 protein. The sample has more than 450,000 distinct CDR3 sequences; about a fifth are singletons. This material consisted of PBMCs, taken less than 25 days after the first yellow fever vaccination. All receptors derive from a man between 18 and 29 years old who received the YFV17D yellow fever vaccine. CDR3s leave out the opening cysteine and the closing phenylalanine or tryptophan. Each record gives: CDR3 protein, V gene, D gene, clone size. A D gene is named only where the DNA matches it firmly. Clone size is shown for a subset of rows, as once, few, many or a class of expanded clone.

ASSSTSGGARATDTQY	TRBV11-2	TRBD2	-
ASSPHLDPRNYGYT	TRBV4-3	-	-
ASKDGANQETQY	TRBV6-2/TRBV6-3	-	few
ASSQDWLSDTQY	TRBV4-2	-	many
ASRERGGDGDTQY	TRBV12-3/TRBV12-4	TRBD2	few
AISGASGGEVEKTQY	TRBV10-3	TRBD2	-
ASNPAGGQKTQY	TRBV12-3/TRBV12-4	TRBD2	-
ASRMEGTAELF	TRBV5-1	-	few
ASSPPSNRQETQY	TRBV18	-	few
ASSTRTGGDGYT	TRBV9	TRBD1	-
ASSQGRIREKLF	TRBV4-1	-	few
ASSRTGLNYGYT	TRBV19	TRBD1	-
ASSIIRNQPQH	TRBV19	-	few
ASSLGTGSYNSPLH	TRBV12-3/TRBV12-4	-	few
AISERSGEQGLYNEQF	TRBV10-3	-	-
SASRLALQQPQH	TRBV20-1	-	-
ASSSQQGFEQF	TRBV7-3	-	-
ASSLERGGNYGYT	TRBV7-2	-	-
ASSVSWGPNEQF	TRBV2	-	-
ASSISKNTEAF	TRBV19	-	-
ASSWGPLGNTEAF	TRBV7-3	-	-
ASSLFADTQY	TRBV5-4	-	many
ASSLGGTPGVKQF	TRBV5-6	-	few
ASSQIQVSDTQY	TRBV4-1	-	few
AWTRLNYEQY	TRBV30	-	-
ASSRRPGQGYGYT	TRBV5-1	TRBD1	few
ASSIGHTSERVNEQF	TRBV11-2	-	few
ASSLKGDEAYEQY	TRBV6-2/TRBV6-3	-	few